This record concerns one TCR beta chain sequence. This clonotype was observed a handful of times. Its antigen is still unknown. There are no base qualities to consult, and no much larger clone falls within one base. The CDR3, cysteine through phenylalanine, is 14 amino acids long. Only the CDR3 DNA is retained, 42 bases long and in frame from the first base. For CDR1 and CDR2, the germline V gene (reference sequence) lists LGHDT and YNNKEL. V is clipped by 2 bases and J by 4 bases, and the sequence between their germline boundaries is 8 bases long. TCR cDNA was synthesized by 5'RACE template switching, through which a universal primer site and unique molecular identifiers were introduced. cDNA synthesis was primed from both the TCR alpha and TCR beta constant segments. Library amplification used two PCR steps, and the second PCR step added sample barcodes and sequencing adapters. Sequencing of the libraries was done on either Illumina HiSeq 2500 (2x100 bp) or NovaSeq (2x150 bp). In the original analysis: MIGEC handled demultiplexing of reads and collapsing into UMI consensus sequences, while MiXCR performed V(D)J alignment. Using edgeR on replicate PBMC samples, clonotypes were called vaccine-responding if FDR was below 0.01 and the log2 fold change was above 5 up to day 15. Each bulk clonotype received a CD4 or CD8 identity based on whether the sequenced CD4 or CD8 repertoire contained that clonotype at higher abundance. TCRdb cleaned the public reads at Q25 with fastp, built clones with MiXCR and kept in-frame beta chains. Each CDR3 protein appears once, grouped with its most common genes and DNA. For this entry, the V and J calls and clone size follow TCRdb and not the study's own pipeline. The sample table shows about 550,000 distinct CDR3 sequences, and about 19% are seen once. Approximately 14% of the sample goes to the ten largest clones.

These data belong to a study of T cells after yellow fever vaccination (dated by TCRdb to between 2018 and 2021). For context, the study as a whole: The SMART-Seq v4 Ultra Low Input RNA kit was used to prepare libraries from fractions with low cell numbers. To follow T-cell clones before and after both primary and booster YFV17D yellow fever vaccination, bulk TCR alpha and beta repertoires underwent longitudinal sequencing. Two healthy male donors, one aged 18 to 29 and one aged 30 to 40 years, made up the cohort. Blood was drawn at multiple timepoints before and after primary and secondary immunization, with bulk PBMC replicates and cell subsets isolated.

Overall results and qualifications from the work: Computational filtering was required because FACS-sorted repertoires could contain abundant contaminating clonotypes from the bulk population. A small fraction of clonotypes appeared in both the CD4 and CD8 compartments, likely as a result of convergent recombination. Most clones expanded after primary vaccination (about 95% of CD4 and about 85% of CD8) were re-detected after the booster, suggesting that broad memory maintenance occurred. The secondary T-cell response was found to be weaker but faster than the primary response, with a peak reached on day 5 rather than on day 15. Because only a couple of donors were included in the study, the extent to which the findings can be generalized is limited.

What the treatment or condition label conveys for this sample: live attenuated yellow fever vaccine strain. Two biological replicates of bulk PBMCs were collected at each blood-draw timepoint. A standard Ficoll-Paque protocol was used to isolate PBMCs from peripheral blood. TriZol was used to extract RNA from bulk PBMCs, CD4 and CD8 fractions, and dextramer-positive and dextramer-negative fractions. The rearrangement combines TRBV3-1 with TRBJ2-2; the D gene remains uncertain. Source: PBMCs, taken 15 days after the yellow fever booster vaccination. The source of this sequence is a man aged 30 to 39 who received the YFV17D yellow fever vaccine. The sequenced DNA is TGTGCCAGCAGCCAATTACAGTTCACCGGGGAGCTGTTTTTT. It encodes CASSQLQFTGELFF.